This T cell receptor (beta chain) was observed in a study of cytomegalovirus exposure and HLA in healthy donors. At the level of the study: A previous analysis identified 117 million unique TCR beta sequences derived from 180 million or so T cells. Clustering assigned approximately 79% of the approximately 430 genotyped donors to the Caucasian-associated ancestry cluster.

In the PCR, 60 Vbeta and 13 Jbeta primers were used. The method was immunoSEQ multiplex PCR; TCRdb's version includes in-frame clones alone and lacks a portion of them. Of roughly 150,000 clones in the sample, approximately 84% are singletons; the top ten hold more than 2%. Healthy individuals who donated bone marrow served as the donors. Details on this clone: Its antigen is undetermined.

Study conclusions and caveats: The classifier was said to identify cytomegalovirus status with high specificity and sensitivity.

CDR3 length: 16 amino acids. Trimming cost V 5 bases and J 1 base; bases outside gene matches: 4. Germline assignment: CDR1 MNHEY and CDR2 SMNVEV (reference sequence). V usage is TRBV27 and J usage is TRBJ1-6; TRBD1 aligns across 8 bases. Sample: PBMCs. This receptor was taken from a woman younger than 35 in good health and CMV-seronegative. The CDR3 spells CASSQGTGSYNSPLHF. CDR3 sequence (DNA): TGTGCCAGCAGTCAGGGGACAGGATCCTATAATTCACCCCTCCACTTT.